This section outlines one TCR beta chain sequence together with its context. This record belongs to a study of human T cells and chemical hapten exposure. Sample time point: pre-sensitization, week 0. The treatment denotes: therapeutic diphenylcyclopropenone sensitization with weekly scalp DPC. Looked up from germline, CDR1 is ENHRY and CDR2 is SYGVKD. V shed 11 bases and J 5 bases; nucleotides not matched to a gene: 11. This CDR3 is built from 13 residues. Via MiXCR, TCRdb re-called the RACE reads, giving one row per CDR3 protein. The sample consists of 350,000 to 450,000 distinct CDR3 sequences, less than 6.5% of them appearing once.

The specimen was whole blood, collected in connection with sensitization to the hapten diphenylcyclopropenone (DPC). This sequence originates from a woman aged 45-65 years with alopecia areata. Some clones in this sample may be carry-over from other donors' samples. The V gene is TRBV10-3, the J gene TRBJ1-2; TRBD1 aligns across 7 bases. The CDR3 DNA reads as TGTGCCGCGCGCCGAGGACAGGAATATGGCTACACCTTC. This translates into CAARRGQEYGYTF.